The clone carrying this TCR beta chain was found many times. Trimming cost V 2 bases and J 3 bases, with 11 bases left between them. The germline V gene encodes CDR1 MDHEN and CDR2 SYDVKM. CDR3 length equals 14 residues. This sample stems from a study of T cells in Graves' hyperthyroidism and ophthalmopathy. Researchers took RNA transcripts and amplified the TCR beta CDR3 regions from them. A first-round RT-PCR of the TCR CDR3 used the HTBI primer set. TCRdb passed the multiplex PCR reads through MiXCR, listing each CDR3 protein once. The table shows approximately 560,000 distinct CDR3 sequences, with 15% to 18% occurring only once.

The receptor comes from a woman aged 25-40 years with Graves' hyperthyroidism. The specimen was blood. The V gene is TRBV28, the J gene TRBJ2-7; the D is unclear. The CDR3 nucleotides are TGTGCCAGCAGTTTAGTGCAGAAATTCTACGAGCAGTACTTC. It codes for CASSLVQKFYEQYF.